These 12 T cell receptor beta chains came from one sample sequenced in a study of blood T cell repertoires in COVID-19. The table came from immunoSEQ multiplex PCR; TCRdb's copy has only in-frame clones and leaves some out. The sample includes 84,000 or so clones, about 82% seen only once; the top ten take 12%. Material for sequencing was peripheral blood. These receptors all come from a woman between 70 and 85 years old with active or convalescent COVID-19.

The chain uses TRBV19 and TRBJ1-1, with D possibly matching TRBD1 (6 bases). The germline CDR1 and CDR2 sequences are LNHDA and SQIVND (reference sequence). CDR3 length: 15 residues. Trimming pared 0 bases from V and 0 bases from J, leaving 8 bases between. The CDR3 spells CASSIEGQMNTEAFF. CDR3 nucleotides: TGTGCCAGTAGTATAGAGGGACAAATGAACACTGAAGCTTTCTTT.

The CDR3 DNA follows: TGTGCCATCAGCCGGACAGGGGAGACCTACGAGCAGTACTTC. Residues: CAISRTGETYEQYF. The chain combines TRBV10-3 with TRBJ2-7; 9 bases fit TRBD1. V trimming: 6 bases; J trimming: 2 bases; junction bases outside the gene matches: 5. This CDR3 is built from 14 residues. The germline gives CDR1 ENHRY, CDR2 SYGVKD.

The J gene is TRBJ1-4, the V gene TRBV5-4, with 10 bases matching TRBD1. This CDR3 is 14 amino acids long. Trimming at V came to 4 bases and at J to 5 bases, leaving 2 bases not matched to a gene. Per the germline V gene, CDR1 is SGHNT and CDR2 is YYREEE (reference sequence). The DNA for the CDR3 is TGTGCCAGCAGCAGGACAGGGGGAAATGAAAAACTGTTTTTT. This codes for CASSRTGGNEKLFF.

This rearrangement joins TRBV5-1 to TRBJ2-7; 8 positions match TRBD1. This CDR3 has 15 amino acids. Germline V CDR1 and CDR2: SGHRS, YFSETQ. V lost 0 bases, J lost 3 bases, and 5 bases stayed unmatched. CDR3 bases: TGCGCCAGCAGCTTGGTGACAGGGGAGGTCTACGAGCAGTACTTC. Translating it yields CASSLVTGEVYEQYF.

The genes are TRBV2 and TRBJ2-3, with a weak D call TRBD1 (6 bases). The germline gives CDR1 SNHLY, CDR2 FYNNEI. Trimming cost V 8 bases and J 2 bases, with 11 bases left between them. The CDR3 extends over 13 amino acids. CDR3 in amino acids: CASRRGPTDTQYF. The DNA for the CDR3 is TGTGCCAGCCGCAGGGGACCCACAGATACGCAGTATTTT.

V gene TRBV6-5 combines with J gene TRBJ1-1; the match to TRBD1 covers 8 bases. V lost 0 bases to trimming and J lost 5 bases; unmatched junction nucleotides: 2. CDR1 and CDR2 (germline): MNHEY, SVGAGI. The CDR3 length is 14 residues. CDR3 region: CASSYSTGETEAFF. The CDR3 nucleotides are TGTGCCAGCAGTTACTCGACAGGGGAGACTGAAGCTTTCTTT.

CDR3 in DNA: TGTGCCAGCAGTTCCCCGATCGGGGGAATGAACACTGAAGCTTTCTTT. It codes for CASSSPIGGMNTEAFF. The V call is TRBV28, the J call TRBJ1-1, with TRBD1 as a possible D gene (5 bases). CDR1 and CDR2 (germline): MDHEN, SYDVKM. The CDR3 is made up of 16 amino acids. Trimming took 4 bases from V and 0 from J, leaving 15 bases between them.

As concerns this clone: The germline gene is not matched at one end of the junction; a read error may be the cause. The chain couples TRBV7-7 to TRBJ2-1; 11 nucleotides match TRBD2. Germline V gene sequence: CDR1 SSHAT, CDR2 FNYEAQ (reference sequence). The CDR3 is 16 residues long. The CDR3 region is CASSSQLAGVIGEQFF. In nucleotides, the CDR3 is TGTGCTAGCAGCTCGCAACTAGCGGGGGTTATTGGTGAGCAGTTCTTC.

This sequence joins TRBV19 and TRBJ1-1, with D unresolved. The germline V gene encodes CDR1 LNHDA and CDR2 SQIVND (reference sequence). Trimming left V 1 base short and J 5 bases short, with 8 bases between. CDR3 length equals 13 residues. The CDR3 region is CASSIVGGTEAFF. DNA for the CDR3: TGTGCCAGTAGTATAGTTGGCGGTACTGAAGCTTTCTTT.

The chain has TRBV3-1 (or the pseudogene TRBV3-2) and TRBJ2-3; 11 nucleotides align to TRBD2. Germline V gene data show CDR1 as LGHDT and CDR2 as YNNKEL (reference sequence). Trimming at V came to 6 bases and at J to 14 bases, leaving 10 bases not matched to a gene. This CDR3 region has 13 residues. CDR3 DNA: TGTGCCAGCAGAGAAAATAGCGGGGGGGCTCGGTATTTT. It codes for CASRENSGGARYF.

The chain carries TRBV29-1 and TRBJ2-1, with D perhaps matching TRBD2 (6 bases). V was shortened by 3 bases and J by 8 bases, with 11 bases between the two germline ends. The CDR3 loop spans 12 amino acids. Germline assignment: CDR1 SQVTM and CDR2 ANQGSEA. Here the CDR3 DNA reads TGCAGCGTTGACAGGGAGGTCCATGAGCAGTTCTTC. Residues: CSVDREVHEQFF.

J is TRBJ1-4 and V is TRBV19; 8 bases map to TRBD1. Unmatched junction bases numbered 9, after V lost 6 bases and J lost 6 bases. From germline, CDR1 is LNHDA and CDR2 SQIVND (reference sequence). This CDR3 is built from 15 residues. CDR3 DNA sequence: TGTGCCAGTAGACTGACAGGGGCGGAATATGAAAAACTGTTTTTT. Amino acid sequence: CASRLTGAEYEKLFF.